This TCR beta chain was identified during a study of cytomegalovirus exposure and HLA in healthy donors. A multiplex PCR was run with 60 Vbeta primers and 13 Jbeta primers. The data were produced by immunoSEQ multiplex PCR, yet TCRdb's version contains in-frame clones alone and is incomplete. The repertoire shows about 51,000 clones; the top ten hold less than 2.5%. CDR1 and CDR2 (germline): MNHNS, SASEGT. Trimming cost V 8 bases and J 5 bases; bases outside gene matches: 5. This CDR3 comprises 12 residues. Worth noting for this clone: Antigen specificity is unknown.

General observations from the study: V- and J-gene trimming in TCR beta was tied to a missense DCLRE1C variant by an analysis performed later. In vitro work confirmed that a few CMV-associated chains recognize CMV antigens. Reportedly, fewer N-insertions than the approximately 700-donor mean appeared in an Asian-associated ancestry cluster in a later analysis.

Sequencing was performed on PBMCs. The chain has TRBV6-1 and TRBJ1-1, with 7 bases lining up with TRBD1. The sequence came from a female donor in good health and CMV-seronegative. CDR3: CASVKQGTEAFF. CDR3 DNA sequence: TGTGCCAGCGTCAAACAGGGGACTGAAGCTTTCTTT.